The T cell receptor (beta chain) under discussion was sequenced for a study of blood T cell repertoires in COVID-19. Study at large: From the United States, Italy and Spain came samples of acute and convalescent COVID-19. PBMCs, B-cell-depleted T cells, or T cells were the source of the cDNA or gDNA that made up the material.

The CDR3 runs 15 residues. CDR1 MNHEY and CDR2 SVGAGI come from the germline V gene. Trimming removed 2 bases from V and 4 bases from J; junction bases left unmatched: 4. Using immunoSEQ multiplex PCR, the repertoire was profiled, and TCRdb retains in-frame clones only, with some absent. The sample holds approximately 330,000 clones, roughly 86% seen once. The table lists this clone with a few counts. The chain carries TRBV6-5 and TRBJ2-1; TRBD1 aligns across 8 bases. Sequencing used PBMCs or T cells enriched from blood (not recorded which). This clonotype was obtained from a woman younger than 45 who had recovered from COVID-19. CDR3 DNA: TGTGCCAGCAGTTACCAGGGGGCGAGGTACAATGAGCAGTTCTTC. The encoded protein is CASSYQGARYNEQFF.